This T cell receptor beta chain is from a study of T cell repertoires in cytomegalovirus infection. At the level of the study: Indicated by public TCR beta signatures were CMV infection and matching HLA type.

Study-wide results and caveats: Individuals carrying CMV plus the relevant HLA were identified by cumulative frequency of public TCR beta families.

Trimming pared 0 bases from V and 0 bases from J, leaving 12 bases between. CDR1 DFQATT and CDR2 SNEGSKA come from the germline V gene (reference sequence). CDR3 length: 16 residues. TCRdb ran MiXCR on the reads and lists one entry per CDR3 protein. The sample holds approximately 500,000 distinct CDR3 sequences, more than 15% seen once. In its sample, this clonotype was seen many times. Its target is not known. This TCR came from a human donor in good health (CMV status not recorded). Some clones in this sample may be carry-over from other donors' samples. The chain links TRBV20-1 to TRBJ2-1; tentative D call: TRBD1 (6 bases). The sequenced sample was CD8+ T cells from PBMCs. DNA of the CDR3: TGCAGTGCTAGAGATTACAGGGAGAGCTCCTACAATGAGCAGTTCTTC. Translated, it gives CSARDYRESSYNEQFF.